This T cell receptor (beta chain) was captured in a study of cytomegalovirus exposure and HLA in healthy donors. Trimming at V came to 0 bases and at J to 4 bases, leaving 3 bases not matched to a gene. CDR1 SGHDT and CDR2 YYEEEE come from the germline V gene. CDR3 length: 15 residues. Healthy bone marrow donors formed the donor group. This clone was observed a few times. PCR employed 60 Vbeta and 13 Jbeta primers. Repertoires were generated with immunoSEQ multiplex PCR, while TCRdb's copy carries only in-frame clones and drops some. The profile shows around 120,000 clones, more than 60% of them singletons.

The V and J genes are TRBV5-6 and TRBJ2-3; TRBD1 agrees at 9 bases. This clonotype originated in a man aged 25 to 45 in good health and CMV-seronegative. Sequenced: PBMCs. CDR3 residues: CASSLDRGRPDTQYF. DNA for the CDR3: TGTGCCAGCAGCTTGGACAGGGGGCGTCCAGATACGCAGTATTTT.